This T cell receptor (beta chain) was retrieved from a study of lung T cells in sarcoidosis with Löfgren's syndrome. About the study: CD4+ T cells build up in sarcoidosis bronchoalveolar lavage fluid. Study-wide findings and caveats: Shared TRAV12-1 and TRBV2 CDR3 motifs across Löfgren's syndrome patients reportedly suggested public CD4+ TCRs. The most expanded V genes in Löfgren's patients were reportedly TRAV12-1 and TRBV2. Recognition of an unidentified sarcoidosis antigen was only suggested.

The table lists this clonotype with many counts. Its target is unknown. TCRdb ran MiXCR on the reads and lists one entry per CDR3 protein. This repertoire shows some 2,300 distinct CDR3 sequences, about 21% found once; its top ten account for roughly 25%. The CDR3 has 13 residues. Per the germline V gene, CDR1 is SQVTM and CDR2 is ANQGSEA. The junction had 9 bases not matched to a gene; V was cut back by 7 bases and J by 5 bases. Material: CD4+ T cells from bronchoalveolar lavage. The clonotype originates from a human donor with sarcoidosis (Löfgren's syndrome or another form), or a control subject (not recorded which). The genes are TRBV29-1 and TRBJ2-5, with 8 bases aligning to TRBD1. The CDR3 region is CSAAGGFRETQYF. The DNA of the CDR3 is TGCAGCGCTGCAGGGGGCTTCCGGGAGACCCAGTACTTC.